The 26 T cell receptor beta chains presented below share a single source sample, sequenced in a study of T cell responses to AZD1222 COVID-19 vaccine. Assay: immunoSEQ multiplex PCR; the TCRdb copy retains only in-frame clones and omits some. The sample gives over 100,000 clones, roughly 90% of which show up once; 6.5% to 9% is in the top ten. The material was peripheral blood, obtained on day 0 of AZD1222 vaccination. The origin of the receptors is an adult in good health.

The V call is TRBV7-9, the J call TRBJ2-3; D possibly corresponds to TRBD1 (6 bases). CDR3 length: 16 residues. The germline V gene has CDR1 SEHNR and CDR2 FQNEAQ (reference sequence). V was clipped by 0 bases and J by 6 bases, with 16 bases between them. The CDR3 sequence: CASSLAQGNRGDTQYF. The CDR3 DNA reads TGTGCCAGCAGCTTAGCACAGGGCAACCGCGGGGATACGCAGTATTTT.

This clone was seen a single time. The J gene is TRBJ2-1, the V gene TRBV6-4; 9 bases are a match to TRBD2. V trimming: 6 bases; J trimming: 7 bases; junction bases outside the gene matches: 7. The CDR3 has 14 residues. The germline CDR1 and CDR2 sequences are MRHNA and SNTAGT. CDR3: CASSASGEMNEQFF. The CDR3 DNA reads as TGTGCCAGCAGCGCTAGCGGGGAAATGAATGAGCAGTTCTTC.

The V call is TRBV6-1, the J call TRBJ1-2; the match to TRBD1 covers 9 bases. J gave up 7 bases and V 0 bases, and 3 bases lay outside the gene matches. This CDR3 has 14 amino acids. Germline assignment: CDR1 MNHNS and CDR2 SASEGT. The CDR3 sequence is CASSEAGTGLGYTF. For the CDR3, the DNA is TGTGCCAGCAGTGAAGCCGGGACAGGGCTTGGCTACACCTTC.

This rearrangement joins TRBV12-3 or TRBV12-4 to TRBJ1-6; D remains unclear. The V gene lost 4 bases and the J gene lost 5 bases, with 3 bases spanning the gap. This CDR3 region has 12 residues. CDR3 DNA sequence: TGTGCCAGCAGTTCTGATAATTCACCCCTCCACTTT. This encodes CASSSDNSPLHF.

This clone is categorized as medium-sized. V usage is TRBV6-2 or TRBV6-3 and J usage is TRBJ1-2; D is ambiguous. CDR3 length equals 12 residues. Between the trimmed V and J ends, which lost 4 bases and 9 bases, there was a span of 12 bases. Germline-derived CDR1 and CDR2 are MNHEY and SVGEGT. The chain's CDR3 is CASSFSPWSYTF. In DNA, the CDR3 is TGTGCCAGCAGTTTTTCTCCCTGGAGCTACACCTTC.

V gene TRBV4-2 combines with J gene TRBJ2-7, with 8 bases identical to TRBD2. Losses at the gene ends were 3 bases for V and 2 bases for J; bases not matched to a gene: 3. The CDR3 has 14 amino acids. Germline V gene lookup returns CDR1 LGHNA and CDR2 YNFKEQ. The CDR3 coding sequence is TGTGCCAGCAGCCAGGGACTAGGACCCTACGAGCAGTACTTC. It encodes CASSQGLGPYEQYF.

The V and J genes are TRBV7-6 and TRBJ2-3; 11 bases align to TRBD2. Germline lookup yields CDR1 SGHVS and CDR2 FNYEAQ. Losses at the gene ends were 6 bases for V and 1 base for J; bases not matched to a gene: 3. The CDR3 has 15 amino acids. In nucleotides, the CDR3 is TGTGCCAGCAGGCAACTAGCGGGGGGCACAGATACGCAGTATTTT. It yields the protein CASRQLAGGTDTQYF. The full variable domain, in which reference TRBV7-6 and TRBJ2-3 provide the parts outside the CDR3, is GAGVSQSPRYKVTKRGQDVALRCDPISGHVSLYWYRQALGQGPEFLTYFNYEAQQDKSGLPNDRFSAERPEGSISTLTIQRTEQRDSAMYRCASRQLAGGTDTQYFGPGTRLTVL.

The chain links TRBV2 to TRBJ2-2; the match to TRBD2 covers 8 bases. The germline gives CDR1 SNHLY, CDR2 FYNNEI. This CDR3 is built from 12 residues. The junction had 2 bases not matched to a gene; V was cut back by 8 bases and J by 6 bases. CDR3 coding DNA: TGTGCCAGCGGGCGGGAGGCCGGGGAGCTGTTTTTT. This sequence encodes CASGREAGELFF.

The chain carries TRBV30 and TRBJ2-2; D call uncertain. This CDR3 contains 14 residues. The V end lost 3 bases, the J end lost 4 bases, and 12 bases lay between the germline ends. Germline V gene data show CDR1 as GTSNPN and CDR2 as SVGIG (reference sequence). The CDR3, as DNA: TGTGCCTGGAGGTGGGGTTTTGGCACCGGGGAGCTGTTTTTT. It yields the protein CAWRWGFGTGELFF.

The gene calls are TRBV19 and TRBJ2-2; D gene ambiguous. Germline CDR1 reads LNHDA; CDR2 reads SQIVND (reference sequence). Trimming took 4 bases from V and 7 from J, leaving 7 bases between them. This CDR3 is built from 12 residues. CDR3 in amino acids: CASSTRGGELFF. CDR3 DNA sequence: TGTGCCAGTAGTACTAGAGGCGGGGAGCTGTTTTTT.

V usage is TRBV12-3 or TRBV12-4 and J usage is TRBJ2-1; a possible D gene is TRBD1 (6 bases). The CDR3 is 13 residues long. V lost 10 bases and J lost 2, with 12 bases in between. The CDR3 DNA is TGTGCCACCCGGACAGCAACCTACAATGAGCAGTTCTTC. It translates to CATRTATYNEQFF.

V usage is TRBV2 and J usage is TRBJ1-1; D not certain. Looked up from germline, CDR1 is SNHLY and CDR2 is FYNNEI. V was cut by 6 bases and J by 0 bases, with 14 bases left in between. The CDR3 has 15 amino acids. CDR3 nucleotide sequence: TGTGCCAGCAGGTTGGGAGGGCCGGTGAACACTGAAGCTTTCTTT. Translation: CASRLGGPVNTEAFF. Using reference TRBV2 and TRBJ1-1 for the parts outside the CDR3, the full variable domain is EPEVTQTPSHQVTQMGQEVILRCVPISNHLYFYWYRQILGQKVEFLVSFYNNEISEKSEIFDDQFSVERPDGSNFTLKIRSTKLEDSAMYFCASRLGGPVNTEAFFGQGTRLTVV.

J is TRBJ2-5 and V is TRBV15; 8 nucleotides line up with TRBD1. V trimming: 9 bases; J trimming: 4 bases; junction bases outside the gene matches: 19. The germline V gene has CDR1 LNHNV and CDR2 YYDKDF (reference sequence). There are 17 residues in the CDR3. The CDR3 loop is CATSPTSGGLGGETQYF. The CDR3 region has the DNA TGTGCCACTAGCCCAACGTCAGGGGGCCTAGGTGGAGAGACCCAGTACTTC.

This chain joins TRBV20-1 and TRBJ2-5; D is possibly TRBD2 (5 bases). In germline, CDR1 is DFQATT, CDR2 SNEGSKA (reference sequence). This CDR3 has 13 amino acids. V lost 3 bases and J lost 2, with 10 bases in between. The CDR3 is CSASRGSQETQYF. The CDR3 coding sequence is TGCAGTGCTAGTCGGGGATCTCAAGAGACCCAGTACTTC.

The chain couples TRBV5-6 to TRBJ1-2, with 7 nucleotides matching TRBD1. Germline values: CDR1 SGHDT, CDR2 YYEEEE. The length of the CDR3 is 13 residues. The V and J ends lost 3 bases and 8 bases, in that order; junction bases with no gene match: 7. The CDR3 is CASSSDTGDGYTF. For the CDR3, the DNA is TGTGCCAGCAGCTCCGATACAGGGGACGGCTACACCTTC. Full variable domain (rest looked up from reference TRBV5-6 and TRBJ1-2): DAGVTQSPTHLIKTRGQQVTLRCSPKSGHDTVSWYQQALGQGPQFIFQYYEEEERQRGNFPDRFSGHQFPNYSSELNVNALLLGDSALYLCASSSDTGDGYTFGSGTRLTVV.

This clone occurred once. The V and J genes are TRBV11-1 and TRBJ2-1; TRBD2 matches at 8 bases. Germline V lookup: CDR1 SGHAT, CDR2 FQDESV (reference sequence). With V trimmed by 5 bases and J by 10 bases, 7 bases remained unmatched. This CDR3 is 13 amino acids long. CDR3 protein: CASSTTGLGEQFF. DNA for the CDR3: TGTGCCAGCAGCACAACGGGACTAGGAGAGCAGTTCTTC.

The rearrangement links TRBV19 to TRBJ1-6, with a weak D call TRBD1 (5 bases). The CDR3 is 15 residues long. The V gene's germline CDR1 is LNHDA and CDR2 SQIVND (reference sequence). Trimming pared 7 bases from V and 0 bases from J, leaving 10 bases between. CDR3: CASNQGHSYNSPLHF. DNA for the CDR3: TGTGCCAGTAATCAGGGCCACTCCTATAATTCACCCCTCCACTTT. The full variable domain, completed using reference TRBV19 and TRBJ1-6, is DGGITQSPKYLFRKEGQNVTLSCEQNLNHDAMYWYRQDPGQGLRLIYYSQIVNDFQKGDIAEGYSVSREKKESFPLTVTSAQKNPTAFYLCASNQGHSYNSPLHFGNGTRLTVT.

The V call is TRBV21-1, the J call TRBJ1-4; the table's D call of TRBD1 was not tested on the DNA. TRBV21-1 is classified as a pseudogene. The CDR3 loop spans 17 amino acids. The CDR3 coding sequence is TGTGCCAGCAGCAAAGCGGGACAGGGGGTCTCTAATGAAAAACTGTTTTTT. This encodes CASSKAGQGVSNEKLFF.

The chain is built from TRBV30 and TRBJ2-7; D is tentatively TRBD1 or TRBD2 (5 bases each). The CDR3 contains 15 residues. Germline lookup yields CDR1 GTSNPN and CDR2 SVGIG (reference sequence). V was pared by 0 bases and J by 7 bases, with 19 bases between. The CDR3 bases are TGTGCCTGGAGTGTTCCCCTCCCGGGGCCATATGAGCAGTACTTC. Residues: CAWSVPLPGPYEQYF.

The rearrangement joins TRBV6-4 to TRBJ1-2; maybe TRBD1 (5 bases). Trimming shortened V by 4 bases and J by 2 bases, and 14 bases separated the two germline ends. Germline CDR1 MRHNA, CDR2 SNTAGT. The CDR3 is 15 residues long. CDR3 residues: CASSGQPGPNYGYTF. In DNA, the CDR3 is TGTGCCAGCAGTGGCCAACCGGGACCCAACTATGGCTACACCTTC.

The chain links TRBV9 to TRBJ1-3; TRBD1 matches at 9 bases. V was pared by 4 bases and J by 2 bases, with 7 bases of the junction left unmatched. This CDR3 comprises 16 residues. Germline CDR1 reads SGDLS; CDR2 reads YYNGEE. The CDR3 sequence: CASSPTGDRAGNTIYF. In nucleotides, the CDR3 is TGTGCCAGCAGCCCCACCGGGGACAGGGCTGGAAACACCATATATTTT. The full variable domain, its missing parts supplied by reference TRBV9 and TRBJ1-3, is DSGVTQTPKHLITATGQRVTLRCSPRSGDLSVYWYQQSLDQGLQFLIQYYNGEERAKGNILERFSAQQFPDLHSELNLSSLELGDSALYFCASSPTGDRAGNTIYFGEGSWLTVV.

CDR3 bases: TGTGCCAGCAGCCGACAGAATTCACCCCTCCACTTT. It yields the protein CASSRQNSPLHF. The chain uses TRBV3-1 (or the pseudogene TRBV3-2) and TRBJ1-6; the D gene is possibly TRBD1 (5 bases). The CDR3 length is 12 residues. Germline CDR1 LGHDT, CDR2 YNNKEL (reference sequence). Deletions cut 4 bases from V and 7 bases from J, with 5 bases between.

The rearrangement links TRBV27 to TRBJ1-2; unclear D gene. V lost 5 bases and J lost 4, with 17 bases in between. From germline, CDR1 is MNHEY and CDR2 SMNVEV (reference sequence). The CDR3 covers 15 residues. The CDR3 DNA follows: TGTGCCAGCAGTCTAGGACCCCGTCGGGGCTATGGCTACACCTTC. Encoded protein: CASSLGPRRGYGYTF.

The genes are TRBV15 and TRBJ1-1; D not certain. Germline-derived CDR1 and CDR2 are LNHNV and YYDKDF (reference sequence). Trimming cost V 3 bases and J 1 base, with 9 bases left between them. This CDR3 region has 14 residues. The CDR3 nucleotides read TGTGCCACCAGCAGGGGAGCACAGAACACTGAAGCTTTCTTT. Its protein product is CATSRGAQNTEAFF. The full variable domain, completed using reference TRBV15 and TRBJ1-1, is DAMVIQNPRYQVTQFGKPVTLSCSQTLNHNVMYWYQQKSSQAPKLLFHYYDKDFNNEADTPDNFQSRRPNTSFCFLDIRSPGLGDTAMYLCATSRGAQNTEAFFGQGTRLTVV.

The gene calls are TRBV7-2 and TRBJ2-7; TRBD2 matches at 7 bases. The CDR3 spans 15 residues. V dropped 7 bases and J dropped 4; count of bases not matched to a gene: 13. The germline CDR1 and CDR2 sequences are SGHTA and FQGNSA. The CDR3 coding sequence is TGTGCCAGCACCTTCGGAGGACTAGATCTTTACGAGCAGTACTTC. Translation gives CASTFGGLDLYEQYF.

This chain links TRBV24-1 with TRBJ1-2, with TRBD1 as a possible D gene (5 bases). The V and J ends lost 3 bases and 8 bases respectively, with 15 bases between them. Germline CDR1 and CDR2: KGHDR and SFDVKD. The CDR3 loop spans 14 amino acids. The CDR3 bases are TGTGCCACCAGTGATGGGAGGGGCCCAGGGGGCTACACCTTC. Its protein product is CATSDGRGPGGYTF.